This T cell receptor (beta chain) was sequenced for a study of OX40 agonist ivuxolimab in advanced cancers. The CDR3 is made up of 13 amino acids. Germline V gives CDR1 GTSNPN, CDR2 SVGIG (reference sequence). V lost 4 bases, J lost 3 bases, and 7 bases lay in between. A remark on this clone: Its antigen is as yet unknown.

Broader study findings: Relative to CD4+, CD8+ T cells held more expanded clones on average. It was not determined which antigens were specifically recognized by the peripheral T cells that had undergone clonal expansion.

Libraries were prepared by immunoSEQ multiplex PCR; TCRdb keeps only in-frame clonotypes and omits some of them. Of about 64,000 clones in the sample, approximately 90% were seen once. The chain joins TRBV30 to TRBJ1-6; no definite D call. The source was CD4+ or CD8+ T cells sorted from blood, collected in a trial of the OX40 agonist ivuxolimab. The TCR originated in an adult with an advanced solid tumor such as melanoma, head and neck, liver or kidney cancer. Here the CDR3 reads CAWTRDYNSPLHF. As DNA, the CDR3 is TGTGCCTGGACCCGGGACTATAATTCACCCCTCCACTTT.